This T cell receptor (beta chain) was identified during a study of T-cell reconstitution after alpha-beta-depleted transplantation in children. This clonotype was picked up many times. Its antigen is unknown. Unique molecular identifiers were built into the TCRbeta library. TCRdb re-derived calls from the PCR reads in MiXCR, one entry per CDR3 protein. This table holds fewer than 550,000 distinct CDR3 sequences, roughly a tenth found once. Findings and caveats of the study: Most T-cell counts and diversity one year after the transplant came from T cells that were newly produced.

Germline lookup yields CDR1 DFQATT and CDR2 SNEGSKA (reference sequence). The V end lost 3 bases, the J end lost 0 bases, and 9 bases lay between the germline ends. The CDR3 runs 14 residues. The chain combines TRBV20-1 with TRBJ2-1; maybe TRBD2 (6 bases). The sequence was collected from a child aged 2 to 10 with inherited bone marrow failure, due to receive a stem cell transplant. The source was PBMCs, collected before TCRalphabeta/CD19-depleted stem cell transplant. CDR3 residues: CSARTRSSYNEQFF. CDR3 bases: TGCAGTGCTAGGACTAGGAGCTCCTACAATGAGCAGTTCTTC.